One sample yielded the 23 T cell receptor beta chains listed below, sequenced in a study of blood T cell repertoires in COVID-19. This table comes from immunoSEQ multiplex PCR, and its TCRdb copy is limited to in-frame clones, with some not included. This table has 200,000 or so clones, around three quarters appearing once. The sequencing input was peripheral blood. The receptors derive from a man aged 55 to 70 with active or convalescent COVID-19.

This clone has ten or more counts. The chain joins TRBV5-1 to TRBJ1-5; 8 bases fit TRBD1. Germline CDR1 SGHRS, CDR2 YFSETQ. CDR3 length: 14 residues. Losses at the gene ends were 4 bases for V and 2 bases for J; bases not matched to a gene: 2. CDR3: CASSPGQGNQPQHF. CDR3 nucleotide sequence: TGCGCCAGCAGCCCGGGACAGGGCAATCAGCCCCAGCATTTT.

CDR3 sequence reads: CASSLFSSGANVLTF. DNA of the CDR3: TGTGCCAGCAGTTTATTTAGCTCTGGGGCCAACGTCCTGACTTTC. The chain combines TRBV28 with TRBJ2-6; no clear D. The V gene's germline CDR1 is MDHEN and CDR2 SYDVKM. The CDR3 consists of 15 residues. V was trimmed by 1 base and J by 0 bases, leaving 4 bases between them.

The chain uses TRBV3-1 (or the pseudogene TRBV3-2) and TRBJ2-7; unclear D gene. This CDR3 has 16 amino acids. Trimming removed 1 base from V and 3 bases from J, with 16 bases in between. Germline V gene lookup returns CDR1 LGHDT and CDR2 YNNKEL (reference sequence). The CDR3 here is CASSQGHTALVYEQYF. CDR3 sequence (DNA): TGTGCCAGCAGCCAAGGCCACACCGCGCTAGTCTACGAGCAGTACTTC.

The rearrangement links TRBV7-8 to TRBJ1-5; 8 bases map to TRBD1. After removal of 5 bases from V and 4 bases from J, the junction contained 1 base not matched to a gene. This CDR3 has 13 residues. Germline loops: CDR1 SGHVS, CDR2 FQNEAQ. The CDR3 protein is CASSRQGNQPQHF. Here the CDR3 DNA reads TGTGCCAGCAGCCGACAGGGGAATCAGCCCCAGCATTTT.

The chain has TRBV7-8 and TRBJ2-5; the match to TRBD2 covers 11 bases. V trimming: 5 bases; J trimming: 2 bases; junction bases outside the gene matches: 10. This CDR3 spans 17 amino acids. The germline V gene has CDR1 SGHVS and CDR2 FQNEAQ. Here the CDR3 reads CASSGDLTSGAQETQYF. The CDR3 nucleotides read TGTGCCAGCAGCGGGGATTTGACTAGCGGGGCGCAAGAGACCCAGTACTTC.

This chain joins TRBV21-1 and TRBJ2-3; the tabulated D call, TRBD1, remains unverified against the DNA. TRBV21-1 is annotated as a pseudogene. The CDR3 extends over 16 amino acids. The CDR3 DNA is TGTGCCAGCAGCAAAGGCCAAATGCGAGGGGGAGATACGCAGTATTTT. It specifies CASSKGQMRGGDTQYF.

This rearrangement joins TRBV4-2 to TRBJ2-1; possibly TRBD2 for D (5 bases). The CDR3 contains 16 residues. Looked up from germline, CDR1 is LGHNA and CDR2 is YNFKEQ. V was cut by 1 base and J by 7 bases, with 17 bases left in between. The CDR3 nucleotides are TGTGCCAGCAGCCAAGCTAGTAGCGCTACTGGTAATGAGCAGTTCTTC. Its translation is CASSQASSATGNEQFF.

CDR3: CASSPRDGRGYTGELFF. CDR3 nucleotide sequence: TGTGCCAGCTCACCACGGGACGGACGGGGGTACACCGGGGAGCTGTTTTTT. The chain carries TRBV18 and TRBJ2-2; tentatively, D is TRBD2 (6 bases). The germline V gene encodes CDR1 KGHSH and CDR2 LQKENI. V lost 1 base and J lost 3, with 15 bases in between. The CDR3 has 17 residues. The full variable domain, its missing parts supplied by reference TRBV18 and TRBJ2-2, is NAGVMQNPRHLVRRRGQEARLRCSPMKGHSHVYWYRQLPEEGLKFMVYLQKENIIDESGMPKERFSAEFPKEGPSILRIQQVVRGDSAAYFCASSPRDGRGYTGELFFGEGSRLTVL.

Only one count was recorded for this clone. V gene TRBV20-1 combines with J gene TRBJ2-7; D is possibly TRBD1 (5 bases). The germline V gene encodes CDR1 DFQATT and CDR2 SNEGSKA (reference sequence). Trimming shortened V by 3 bases and J by 0 bases, and 12 bases separated the two germline ends. CDR3 length: 14 amino acids. CDR3 DNA: TGCAGTGCTAGTCCGCTCGACAGCTCCTACGAGCAGTACTTC. Its protein product is CSASPLDSSYEQYF.

The V gene is TRBV4-1, the J gene TRBJ1-1; TRBD1 might be the D (6 bases). Trimming shortened V by 0 bases and J by 5 bases, and 10 bases separated the two germline ends. Germline V gene sequence: CDR1 MGHRA, CDR2 YSYEKL. This CDR3 spans 14 amino acids. The CDR3 DNA follows: TGCGCCAGCAGCCAAGAGGGGGCAAGGACTGAAGCTTTCTTT. It is translated as CASSQEGARTEAFF.

The chain couples TRBV9 to TRBJ2-7, with 7 bases lining up with TRBD2. V shed 0 bases and J 4 bases; nucleotides not matched to a gene: 7. Per the germline V gene, CDR1 is SGDLS and CDR2 is YYNGEE. The CDR3 has 15 residues. CDR3 protein: CASSVEAGAWYEQYF. CDR3 coding DNA: TGTGCCAGCAGCGTAGAGGCGGGAGCTTGGTACGAGCAGTACTTC. The full variable domain, rest sourced from reference TRBV9 and TRBJ2-7, is DSGVTQTPKHLITATGQRVTLRCSPRSGDLSVYWYQQSLDQGLQFLIQYYNGEERAKGNILERFSAQQFPDLHSELNLSSLELGDSALYFCASSVEAGAWYEQYFGPGTRLTVT.

This clone has just a few counts. CDR3 residues: CASSPGLAGGGGETQYF. The CDR3 DNA is TGTGCCAGCAGCCCGGGACTAGCGGGAGGCGGGGGGGAGACCCAGTACTTC. The V gene is TRBV5-4, the J gene TRBJ2-5; 15 positions match TRBD2. The germline CDR1 and CDR2 sequences are SGHNT and YYREEE (reference sequence). The trim removed 4 bases at V and 5 bases at J, leaving 9 bases unmatched. There are 17 residues in the CDR3.

This clone was detected only a few times. This chain links TRBV5-1 with TRBJ2-5, with 13 bases identical to TRBD2. Looked up from germline, CDR1 is SGHRS and CDR2 is YFSETQ. Trimming took 5 bases from V and 2 from J; bases not matched to a gene: 6. The CDR3 has 16 amino acids. The CDR3 region is CASRRTSGRVQETQYF. DNA of the CDR3: TGCGCCAGCAGGCGGACTAGCGGGAGAGTACAAGAGACCCAGTACTTC.

The rearrangement joins TRBV5-5 to TRBJ2-5; 9 nucleotides line up with TRBD1. Germline loops: CDR1 SGHKS, CDR2 YYEKEE (reference sequence). V lost 4 bases and J lost 4; bases outside the gene matches: 8. This CDR3 region has 15 residues. The CDR3 nucleotides read TGTGCCAGCAGCACCCTACAGGGGGCTACAGAGACCCAGTACTTC. Protein sequence: CASSTLQGATETQYF.

The chain combines TRBV28 with TRBJ2-1, with D unclear. CDR3 length: 14 residues. Looked up from germline, CDR1 is MDHEN and CDR2 is SYDVKM. The ends were cut back, 5 bases at V and 0 bases at J, with 8 bases in the middle. In DNA, the CDR3 is TGTGCCAGCAGTCCCAGTTCCTCCTACAATGAGCAGTTCTTC. Translated: CASSPSSSYNEQFF. The full variable domain, rest sourced from reference TRBV28 and TRBJ2-1, is DVKVTQSSRYLVKRTGEKVFLECVQDMDHENMFWYRQDPGLGLRLIYFSYDVKMKEKGDIPEGYSVSREKKERFSLILESASTNQTSMYLCASSPSSSYNEQFFGPGTRLTVL.

The chain joins TRBV25-1 to TRBJ1-1; D is unclear. Germline values: CDR1 MGHDK, CDR2 SYGVNS. There are 15 residues in the CDR3. The germline V and J ends were trimmed by 5 bases and 2 bases, with 15 bases remaining between them. For the CDR3, the DNA is TGTGCCAGCAGTCCCTTTCGGGGTGAAAACACTGAAGCTTTCTTT. Encoded protein: CASSPFRGENTEAFF.

This chain links TRBV28 with TRBJ1-4; D remains ambiguous. Between the trimmed V and J ends, which lost 3 bases and 12 bases, there was a span of 14 bases. Germline CDR1 and CDR2: MDHEN and SYDVKM. This CDR3 has 13 residues. The CDR3 sequence: CASSLRVEIELFF. In DNA form, the CDR3 reads TGTGCCAGCAGTTTGAGGGTTGAGATAGAACTGTTTTTT.

The chain combines TRBV19 with TRBJ2-1, with D possibly being TRBD2 (5 bases). Trimming took 3 bases from V and 11 from J, leaving 17 bases between them. This CDR3 spans 14 amino acids. Germline CDR1 is LNHDA and CDR2 is SQIVND (reference sequence). The CDR3 protein is CASSISRWTGKQFF. The CDR3 bases are TGTGCCAGTAGTATTTCTCGGTGGACGGGAAAGCAGTTCTTC.

This chain connects TRBV30 to TRBJ1-6; 7 bases line up with TRBD1. Germline CDR1 GTSNPN, CDR2 SVGIG (reference sequence). The CDR3 runs to 14 residues. With 3 bases clipped from V and 6 bases from J, the junction kept 5 bases outside the gene matches. The CDR3 here is CAWSRDRVNSPLHF. The CDR3 region has the DNA TGTGCCTGGAGCCGGGACAGAGTTAATTCACCCCTCCACTTT. Looking up the rest from reference TRBV30 and TRBJ1-6 gives the full variable domain: SQTIHQWPATLVQPVGSPLSLECTVEGTSNPNLYWYRQAAGRGLQLLFYSVGIGQISSEVPQNLSASRPQDRQFILSSKKLLLSDSGFYLCAWSRDRVNSPLHFGNGTRLTVT.

J is TRBJ2-1 and V is TRBV7-3, with 10 bases lining up with TRBD1. Germline loops: CDR1 SGHTA, CDR2 FQGTGA. The CDR3 contains 14 residues. Trimming at V came to 5 bases and at J to 8 bases, leaving 6 bases not matched to a gene. CDR3 coding DNA: TGTGCCAGCAGCACTCGGGACAGGGGAGATGAGCAGTTCTTC. It is translated as CASSTRDRGDEQFF.

The V gene is TRBV12-3 or TRBV12-4, the J gene TRBJ1-4; D ambiguous. Trimming took 6 bases from V and 7 from J, leaving 12 bases between them. CDR3 length: 13 amino acids. As DNA, the CDR3 is TGTGCCAGCAGCCAAACCCCGGTTGAAAAACTGTTTTTT. Translating it yields CASSQTPVEKLFF.

This clone has more than one count but fewer than ten. This chain links TRBV5-5 with TRBJ2-7; D is possibly TRBD1 (6 bases). CDR3 length equals 14 residues. Germline V CDR1 and CDR2: SGHKS, YYEKEE (reference sequence). V was pared by 4 bases and J by 5 bases, with 16 bases between. DNA for the CDR3: TGTGCCAGCAGCCCACACCTGACAGGAGACGAGCAGTACTTC. This encodes CASSPHLTGDEQYF.

V and J are TRBV2 and TRBJ2-2, with 7 bases identical to TRBD2. Trimming took 3 bases from V and 6 from J; bases not matched to a gene: 7. CDR1 SNHLY and CDR2 FYNNEI come from the germline V gene. The CDR3 runs to 15 residues. The CDR3 spells CASSEGLSVAGELFF. In DNA form, the CDR3 reads TGTGCCAGCAGTGAGGGACTATCAGTGGCCGGGGAGCTGTTTTTT.